Listed here are 5 T cell receptor beta chains from one sample, sequenced in a study of cytomegalovirus exposure and HLA in healthy donors. Both 60 Vbeta primers and 13 Jbeta primers went into the PCR. The method was immunoSEQ multiplex PCR; TCRdb's version includes in-frame clones alone and lacks a portion of them. The table has roughly 110,000 clones, 74% seen once. Sequencing used PBMCs. The source is a man younger than 45 in good health and CMV-seropositive.

There are a few counts of this clone. This chain joins TRBV7-2 and TRBJ1-1; no clear D. CDR3 length equals 12 residues. Germline V gives CDR1 SGHTA, CDR2 FQGNSA. V shed 3 bases and J shed 2 bases, with 4 bases lying between them. The CDR3 sequence is CASSFTNTEAFF. CDR3 bases: TGTGCCAGCAGCTTCACAAACACTGAAGCTTTCTTT.

V usage is TRBV5-1 and J usage is TRBJ2-3; D is perhaps TRBD1 (6 bases). CDR3 size: 18 residues. Germline V lookup: CDR1 SGHRS, CDR2 YFSETQ. Trimming took off 6 bases at V and 5 bases at J, with 28 bases between the two ends. The CDR3: CASTLTKPPGDPRDTQYF. The CDR3 DNA is TGCGCCAGCACCCTTACAAAACCCCCAGGGGACCCACGAGATACGCAGTATTTT.

This chain links TRBV12-5 with TRBJ1-4, with 9 positions matching TRBD1. In germline, CDR1 is LGHNT, CDR2 FRNRAP. The length of the CDR3 is 14 residues. V gave up 5 bases and J gave up 8 bases; unmatched junction bases: 6. The CDR3 DNA is TGTGCTAGTGGTCCACAGGGGGCGGGGGAAAAACTGTTTTTT. It specifies CASGPQGAGEKLFF.

The V and J genes are TRBV5-1 and TRBJ2-3; D is uncertain. Trimming shortened V by 4 bases and J by 0 bases, and 15 bases separated the two germline ends. The length of the CDR3 is 16 residues. Per germline, CDR1 SGHRS and CDR2 YFSETQ. The CDR3 DNA sequence: TGCGCCAGCAGCACCGGTGCCGCCAGGAGCACAGATACGCAGTATTTT. This codes for CASSTGAARSTDTQYF.

Concerning this clone itself: The junction departs from germline at one end; a sequencing error may be responsible. The V call is TRBV6-5, the J call TRBJ1-2; D gene uncertain. This CDR3 is built from 13 residues. The germline V gene encodes CDR1 MNHEY and CDR2 SVGAGI. The CDR3 is CASSYSANYGYPF. DNA of the CDR3: TGTGCCAGCAGTTACTCGGCTAACTATGGCTACCCCTTC.